Following are 25 T cell receptor beta chains from one sample sequenced in a study of T cell responses to AZD1222 COVID-19 vaccine. Clones were read by immunoSEQ multiplex PCR, and TCRdb kept only the in-frame ones, dropping some. The sample has 60,000 to 85,000 clones, 87% seen once. Specimen: peripheral blood, collected 28 days after the second AZD1222 dose. These TCRs come from an adult who received the AZD1222 COVID-19 vaccine.

The chain couples TRBV9 to TRBJ1-3; D not resolved. Germline V gene sequence: CDR1 SGDLS, CDR2 YYNGEE. The CDR3 has 16 residues. Trimming pared 4 bases from V and 0 bases from J, leaving 14 bases between. The CDR3 nucleotides are TGTGCCAGCAGCCCGTCGGGAGGGCTCTCTGGAAACACCATATATTTT. Translation: CASSPSGGLSGNTIYF.

The chain combines TRBV18 with TRBJ1-2, with D possibly matching TRBD1 (6 bases). V was clipped by 6 bases and J by 0 bases, with 17 bases between them. Germline-derived CDR1 and CDR2 are KGHSH and LQKENI. The CDR3 is made up of 16 amino acids. CDR3 protein: CASSADWGAPNYGYTF. The CDR3, as DNA: TGTGCCAGCTCGGCTGACTGGGGGGCCCCTAACTATGGCTACACCTTC.

J is TRBJ2-7 and V is TRBV18; D is perhaps TRBD1 (6 bases). The V end lost 3 bases, the J end lost 4 bases, and 13 bases lay between the germline ends. Per the germline V gene, CDR1 is KGHSH and CDR2 is LQKENI. The CDR3 contains 14 residues. As DNA, the CDR3 is TGTGCCAGCTCACCTCCGGGACATATATACGAGCAGTACTTC. This encodes CASSPPGHIYEQYF.

V usage is TRBV28 and J usage is TRBJ1-5; possibly TRBD1 for D (6 bases). Trimming left V 6 bases short and J 4 bases short, with 25 bases between. The CDR3 covers 18 residues. The V gene's germline CDR1 is MDHEN and CDR2 SYDVKM. The CDR3 reads CASSFEAGGAVRNQPQHF. CDR3 DNA: TGTGCCAGCAGCTTCGAGGCTGGGGGGGCGGTAAGAAATCAGCCCCAGCATTTT.

This sequence joins TRBV5-6 and TRBJ2-2; the match to TRBD1 covers 7 bases. The germline V gene has CDR1 SGHDT and CDR2 YYEEEE. The trim removed 2 bases at V and 6 bases at J, leaving 1 base unmatched. This CDR3 has 13 amino acids. DNA for the CDR3: TGTGCCAGCAGCTTAACAGGGGCCGGGGAGCTGTTTTTT. Residues: CASSLTGAGELFF. Variable domain in full (rest from reference TRBV5-6 and TRBJ2-2): DAGVTQSPTHLIKTRGQQVTLRCSPKSGHDTVSWYQQALGQGPQFIFQYYEEEERQRGNFPDRFSGHQFPNYSSELNVNALLLGDSALYLCASSLTGAGELFFGEGSRLTVL.

The chain uses TRBV6-5 and TRBJ1-3, with D possibly TRBD1 on 6 matching bases. There are 13 residues in the CDR3. The V end lost 6 bases, the J end lost 4 bases, and 10 bases lay between the germline ends. Germline loops: CDR1 MNHEY, CDR2 SVGAGI. Here the CDR3 DNA reads TGTGCCAGCAGACACAGGGTCGGAAACACCATATATTTT. This gives the protein CASRHRVGNTIYF.

The chain joins TRBV5-1 to TRBJ1-2, with 7 nucleotides matching TRBD1. The CDR3 has 14 residues. Per germline, CDR1 SGHRS and CDR2 YFSETQ. The ends lost 4 bases at V and 4 bases at J; junction bases unmatched: 7. CDR3 coding DNA: TGCGCCAGCAGCCCGGGGGACAGCCTCTATGGCTACACCTTC. Protein sequence: CASSPGDSLYGYTF. Combining the CDR3 with reference TRBV5-1 and TRBJ1-2 gives the whole variable domain KAGVTQTPRYLIKTRGQQVTLSCSPISGHRSVSWYQQTPGQGLQFLFEYFSETQRNKGNFPGRFSGRQFSNSRSEMNVSTLELGDSALYLCASSPGDSLYGYTFGSGTRLTVV.

The rearrangement links TRBV28 to TRBJ2-7; 7 nucleotides line up with TRBD1. V gave up 8 bases and J gave up 2 bases; unmatched junction bases: 12. Per germline, CDR1 MDHEN and CDR2 SYDVKM. The CDR3 length is 15 residues. Written as DNA, the CDR3 is TGTGCCAGCGAAGCCCCGGGACAGACGACCTACGAGCAGTACTTC. It yields the protein CASEAPGQTTYEQYF.

V and J are TRBV5-1 and TRBJ1-2; TRBD1 agrees at 9 bases. Germline V gene data show CDR1 as SGHRS and CDR2 as YFSETQ. V dropped 4 bases and J dropped 5; count of bases not matched to a gene: 6. The CDR3 has 14 amino acids. The CDR3 here is CASSTSTGGYGYTF. Written as DNA, the CDR3 is TGCGCCAGCAGCACGTCGACAGGGGGGTATGGCTACACCTTC.

This clone showed up just once. V gene TRBV27 combines with J gene TRBJ1-2, with a weak D call TRBD1 (6 bases). Germline values: CDR1 MNHEY, CDR2 SMNVEV (reference sequence). V lost 5 bases, J lost 1 base, and 20 bases lay in between. CDR3 length: 17 residues. This CDR3 is CASSTNRDPLLNYGYTF. CDR3 DNA: TGTGCCAGCAGTACAAACAGGGATCCGCTGCTTAACTATGGCTACACCTTC.

Here the CDR3 DNA reads TGTGCCAGCAGTTCCCAACAGGGGTATGGCTACACCTTC. It specifies CASSSQQGYGYTF. The chain is built from TRBV6-5 and TRBJ1-2; 7 bases agree with TRBD1. The CDR3 totals 13 residues. The V and J ends lost 4 bases and 5 bases, in that order; junction bases with no gene match: 4. CDR1 MNHEY and CDR2 SVGAGI come from the germline V gene.

Worth noting for this clone: The sample carries other DNA sequences with the same CDR3. V usage is TRBV5-1 and J usage is TRBJ2-3, with D perhaps matching TRBD2 (6 bases). There are 14 residues in the CDR3. The V gene's germline CDR1 is SGHRS and CDR2 YFSETQ. Trimming removed 4 bases at V and 2 bases at J, with 11 bases between. For the CDR3, the DNA is TGCGCCAGCAGCCCGGGACTTCTCACAGATACGCAGTATTTT. This sequence encodes CASSPGLLTDTQYF.

CDR3 in DNA: TGTGCCGGTACGGTGGGGGCCTATGAGCAGTTCTTC. It specifies CAGTVGAYEQFF. The V gene is TRBV7-9, the J gene TRBJ2-1; possibly TRBD1 for D (6 bases). The CDR3 length is 12 residues. Trimming removed 11 bases at V and 8 bases at J, with 16 bases between. Looked up from germline, CDR1 is SEHNR and CDR2 is FQNEAQ (reference sequence). Together with reference TRBV7-9 and TRBJ2-1, the CDR3 gives the full variable domain: DTGVSQNPRHKITKRGQNVTFRCDPISEHNRLYWYRQTLGQGPEFLTYFQNEAQLEKSRLLSDRFSAERPKGSFSTLEIQRTEQGDSAMYLCAGTVGAYEQFFGPGTRLTVL.

V and J are TRBV15 and TRBJ2-7, with unresolved D. The CDR3 sequence is 12 residues long. Trimming took off 3 bases at V and 3 bases at J, with 6 bases between the two ends. Germline V CDR1 and CDR2: LNHNV, YYDKDF (reference sequence). CDR3 amino acids: CATSSNLYEQYF. The CDR3 DNA is TGTGCCACCAGCAGTAACCTCTACGAGCAGTACTTC.

V and J are TRBV18 and TRBJ1-1, with 10 bases identical to TRBD1. Germline V lookup: CDR1 KGHSH, CDR2 LQKENI. CDR3 length: 15 residues. V was pared by 6 bases and J by 3 bases, with 7 bases of the junction left unmatched. The CDR3 sequence: CASSPGQGRDTEAFF. In nucleotides, the CDR3 is TGTGCCAGCTCGCCGGGACAGGGGAGGGACACTGAAGCTTTCTTT. Drawing the rest from reference TRBV18 and TRBJ1-1, the complete variable domain is NAGVMQNPRHLVRRRGQEARLRCSPMKGHSHVYWYRQLPEEGLKFMVYLQKENIIDESGMPKERFSAEFPKEGPSILRIQQVVRGDSAAYFCASSPGQGRDTEAFFGQGTRLTVV.

The CDR3 DNA reads as TGTGCCAGCAGTTCCCGCCAGGGGGCATCCTACGAGCAGTACTTC. It translates to CASSSRQGASYEQYF. The chain links TRBV6-2 or TRBV6-3 to TRBJ2-7; 8 bases are a match to TRBD1. Losses at the gene ends were 4 bases for V and 1 base for J; bases not matched to a gene: 6. This CDR3 contains 15 residues. Germline V gene sequence: CDR1 MNHEY, CDR2 SVGEGT.

V is TRBV7-9 and J is TRBJ1-6, with D tentatively TRBD1 (5 bases). CDR3 size: 14 residues. The V gene lost 5 bases and the J gene lost 7 bases, with 12 bases spanning the gap. The germline gives CDR1 SEHNR, CDR2 FQNEAQ (reference sequence). CDR3 amino acids: CASSPSGGNSPLHF. CDR3 nucleotides: TGTGCCAGCAGCCCGAGCGGGGGGAATTCACCCCTCCACTTT.

This clone occurred a few times. The chain recombines TRBV6-4 with TRBJ2-1; D call uncertain. The germline CDR1 and CDR2 sequences are MRHNA and SNTAGT. CDR3 size: 16 residues. V was shortened by 4 bases and J by 0 bases, with 13 bases between the two germline ends. CDR3 loop: CASSGNQDLSYNEQFF. DNA of the CDR3: TGTGCCAGCAGTGGCAATCAGGACCTCTCCTACAATGAGCAGTTCTTC.

This CDR3 is CASSYPGLRGEQYF. CDR3 nucleotides: TGTGCCAGCAGTTACCCGGGACTTCGTGGCGAGCAGTACTTC. The chain is built from TRBV6-5 and TRBJ2-7; the D gene is possibly TRBD2 (6 bases). Per the germline V gene, CDR1 is MNHEY and CDR2 is SVGAGI. The CDR3 has 14 residues. V was pared by 2 bases and J by 6 bases, with 14 bases between.

V and J are TRBV6-5 and TRBJ2-3, with 7 nucleotides matching TRBD2. CDR3 length equals 12 residues. V gave up 11 bases and J gave up 2 bases; unmatched junction bases: 4. Germline lookup yields CDR1 MNHEY and CDR2 SVGAGI. For the CDR3, the DNA is TGTGCCTGTGGGGGGGACACAGATACGCAGTATTTT. Translated, it gives CACGGDTDTQYF.

The chain joins TRBV5-1 to TRBJ2-3, with D tentatively TRBD1 or TRBD2 (7 bases each). The germline V gene has CDR1 SGHRS and CDR2 YFSETQ. V lost 4 bases to trimming and J lost 5 bases, with 14 bases between them. The CDR3 runs 14 residues. The CDR3 DNA reads as TGCGCCAGCAGCCCCGACAGGGAGGGAGATACGCAGTATTTT. Its translation is CASSPDREGDTQYF.

The chain is built from TRBV6-5 and TRBJ2-7; 7 nucleotides align to TRBD1. Germline V CDR1 and CDR2: MNHEY, SVGAGI. CDR3 length: 13 amino acids. After removal of 6 bases from V and 2 bases from J, the junction contained 4 bases not matched to a gene. Written as DNA, the CDR3 is TGTGCCAGCAGCCCGGGACAGACCTACGAGCAGTACTTC. It translates to CASSPGQTYEQYF.

V usage is TRBV4-3 and J usage is TRBJ1-2; 7 bases are shared with TRBD1. The CDR3 sequence is 19 residues long. Germline trimming cut 2 bases from V and 4 bases from J; bases unmatched to any gene: 19. Germline loops: CDR1 LGHNA, CDR2 YSLEER. CDR3 amino acids: CASSQFGPGRDRTFYGYTF. DNA for the CDR3: TGCGCCAGCAGCCAATTTGGCCCGGGACGGGACAGAACTTTCTATGGCTACACCTTC.

The chain joins TRBV7-9 to TRBJ1-2, with D hard to call. V was pared by 5 bases and J by 7 bases, with 8 bases between. The CDR3 is 11 amino acids. Germline V gene data show CDR1 as SEHNR and CDR2 as FQNEAQ (reference sequence). The CDR3 protein is CASSGDGGYTF. CDR3 in DNA: TGTGCCAGCAGCGGGGATGGTGGCTACACCTTC. Based on the CDR3 plus reference TRBV7-9 and TRBJ1-2, the full variable domain is DTGVSQNPRHKITKRGQNVTFRCDPISEHNRLYWYRQTLGQGPEFLTYFQNEAQLEKSRLLSDRFSAERPKGSFSTLEIQRTEQGDSAMYLCASSGDGGYTFGSGTRLTVV.

This chain uses TRBV4-1 with TRBJ2-2; 9 bases agree with TRBD2. In germline, CDR1 is MGHRA, CDR2 YSYEKL. The junction had 12 bases not matched to a gene; V was cut back by 4 bases and J by 6 bases. There are 17 residues in the CDR3. CDR3 sequence (DNA): TGCGCCAGCAGCCCCTGGGGTAGCGGGGGTGAGGCCGGGGAGCTGTTTTTT. The encoded protein is CASSPWGSGGEAGELFF.